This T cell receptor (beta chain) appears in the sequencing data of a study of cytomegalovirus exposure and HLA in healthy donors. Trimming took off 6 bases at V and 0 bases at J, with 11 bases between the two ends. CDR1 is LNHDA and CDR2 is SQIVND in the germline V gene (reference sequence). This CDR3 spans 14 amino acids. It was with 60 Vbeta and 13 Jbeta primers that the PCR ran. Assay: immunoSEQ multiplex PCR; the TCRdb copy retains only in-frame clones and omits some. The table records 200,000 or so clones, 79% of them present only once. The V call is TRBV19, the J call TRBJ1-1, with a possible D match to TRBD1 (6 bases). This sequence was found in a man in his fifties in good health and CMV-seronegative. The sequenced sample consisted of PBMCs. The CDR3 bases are TGTGCCAGTAGCGACAGGACAATGAACACTGAAGCTTTCTTT. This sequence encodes CASSDRTMNTEAFF. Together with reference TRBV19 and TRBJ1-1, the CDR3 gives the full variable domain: DGGITQSPKYLFRKEGQNVTLSCEQNLNHDAMYWYRQDPGQGLRLIYYSQIVNDFQKGDIAEGYSVSREKKESFPLTVTSAQKNPTAFYLCASSDRTMNTEAFFGQGTRLTVV.